This TCR beta chain was documented in a study of T cell changes during pregnancy in multiple sclerosis. Germline trimming cut 6 bases from V and 1 base from J; bases unmatched to any gene: 6. This CDR3 is built from 17 residues. Germline CDR1 and CDR2: SNHLY and FYNNEI. Here immunoSEQ multiplex PCR was the method, and the copy in TCRdb shows in-frame clones only, minus some. The sample consists of more than 55,000 clones, 80% to 95% of them appearing once. The rearrangement joins TRBV2 to TRBJ2-3; 14 bases are a match to TRBD2. This sequence originates from a female donor in good health, enrolled as a control in a pregnancy study. Sequencing used peripheral blood, obtained in the third trimester of pregnancy. As DNA, the CDR3 is TGTGCCAGCAGCCCTGGGACTAGCGGGGGCCGCACAGATACGCAGTATTTT. This translates into CASSPGTSGGRTDTQYF.